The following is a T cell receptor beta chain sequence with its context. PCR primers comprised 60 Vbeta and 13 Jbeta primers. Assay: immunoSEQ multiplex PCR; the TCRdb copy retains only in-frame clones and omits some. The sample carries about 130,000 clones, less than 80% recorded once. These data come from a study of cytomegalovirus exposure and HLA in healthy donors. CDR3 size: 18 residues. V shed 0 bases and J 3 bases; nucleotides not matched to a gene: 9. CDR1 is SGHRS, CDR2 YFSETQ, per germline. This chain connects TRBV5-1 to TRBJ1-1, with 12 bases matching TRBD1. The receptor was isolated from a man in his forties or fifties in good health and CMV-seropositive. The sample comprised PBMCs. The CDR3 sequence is CASSLAGGQGAGYTEAFF. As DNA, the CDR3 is TGCGCCAGCAGCTTGGCCGGGGGACAGGGGGCAGGGTACACTGAAGCTTTCTTT.